This paragraph reports one T cell receptor beta chain. Its target is not known. Trimming removed 1 base at V and 2 bases at J, with 6 bases between. The germline V gene has CDR1 SGHVS and CDR2 FNYEAQ. The CDR3 loop spans 14 amino acids. With 60 Vbeta and 13 Jbeta primers, the PCR was carried out. The table came from immunoSEQ multiplex PCR; TCRdb's copy has only in-frame clones and leaves some out. The sample contains about 94,000 clones, around three fifths of which appear only once. This specimen comes from a study of cytomegalovirus exposure and HLA in healthy donors. Study-wide findings and caveats: In an earlier analysis, most TCR beta V segments were productive about 87% or about 30% of the time.

The sequence was obtained from a man aged 25-45 years in good health and CMV-seronegative. This sequence joins TRBV7-6 and TRBJ1-3, with D perhaps TRBD1 (6 bases). Input material: PBMCs. CDR3 sequence reads: CASSLGGPGNTIYF. The CDR3 nucleotides read TGTGCCAGCAGCTTAGGGGGGCCTGGAAACACCATATATTTT. Complete variable domain (other parts from reference TRBV7-6 and TRBJ1-3): GAGVSQSPRYKVTKRGQDVALRCDPISGHVSLYWYRQALGQGPEFLTYFNYEAQQDKSGLPNDRFSAERPEGSISTLTIQRTEQRDSAMYRCASSLGGPGNTIYFGEGSWLTVV.